The sequence of this TCR beta chain was determined in a study of T cells in women clearing cervical HPV infection. Cervical HPV DNA detected by MY09/MY11 PCR, typed by dot-blot. CDR3 length equals 17 residues. Germline assignment: CDR1 SGHRS and CDR2 YFSETQ. V lost 5 bases, J lost 2 bases, and 22 bases lay in between. Sequenced by immunoSEQ multiplex PCR; TCRdb stores in-frame clones only, minus some. In total, the table holds about 46,000 clones. Regarding this clone: Read sequence stops 3 residues before the CDR3 end, and the germline J gene provides the missing end.

This chain joins TRBV5-1 and TRBJ1-2; D remains unclear. The sequence came from a woman between 18 and 75 years old with a cervical HPV16 infection that either progressed to CIN3+ or cleared (not recorded which). Sequenced sample: blood buffy coat. CDR3 sequence reads: CASRSRGETSRNYGYTF. CDR3 bases read: TGCGCCAGCAGGTCCCGGGGAGAGACCTCAAGAAACTATGGC.